This T cell receptor beta chain was identified during a study of T cell responses to AZD1222 COVID-19 vaccine. Overall study: Pooled together were second doses at about 4 or about 12 weeks.

TCRdb keeps only in-frame clones here, not all; method: immunoSEQ multiplex PCR. The repertoire includes 95,000 to 150,000 clones, about 91% of them detected once, and about 5% sits in the top ten. Germline lookup yields CDR1 LNHNV and CDR2 YYDKDF (reference sequence). The CDR3 length is 16 residues. V lost 5 bases to trimming and J lost 4 bases; unmatched junction nucleotides: 13. The study, taken as a whole, reports: Unmutated regions of variants are reportedly targeted by nearly half of spike-specific TCRs. Most donors were white British and more were female, and clonal diversity was possibly underestimated.

To note about this clone: Antigen specificity is unknown.

The sequencing used peripheral blood, collected on day 0 of AZD1222 vaccination. This clonotype was obtained from an adult in good health. The V and J genes are TRBV15 and TRBJ1-2; TRBD1 aligns across 7 bases. The CDR3 here is CATSVSRQTGPYGYTF. The CDR3 DNA follows: TGTGCCACCAGCGTAAGTCGCCAGACAGGGCCCTATGGCTACACCTTC.